This T cell receptor beta chain was sequenced for a study of a mutant IDH1 vaccine in newly diagnosed glioma. Whole-study context: Vaccination followed radiotherapy alone by 4-6 weeks, or accompanied temozolomide cycles.

As to this clone: The antigen remains undetermined.

Noted time point: week 11, during vaccination. Every vaccine dose comprised 300 ug of mutant IDH1 20-mer peptide plus topical imiquimod. The assay was immunoSEQ multiplex PCR, and TCRdb's table has in-frame clones only and misses some. The sample consists of tens of thousands of clones, less than 85% of them appearing once. This CDR3 comprises 14 residues. V lost 6 bases to trimming and J lost 11 bases; unmatched junction nucleotides: 14. Germline CDR1 and CDR2: MGHRA and YSYEKL. Sample: peripheral blood mononuclear cells (PBMCs), taken from a glioma patient whose treatment included an IDH1 peptide vaccine. V usage is TRBV4-1 and J usage is TRBJ1-1; 8 nucleotides agree with TRBD1. The clonotype was recovered from a man between 18 and 29 years old with glioma. Some clones in this sample may be carry-over from other donors' samples. The CDR3 DNA follows: TGCGCCAGCAGGGATCAGGGGGCGACCGATTTGGCTTTCTTT. It yields the protein CASRDQGATDLAFF.